This T cell receptor beta chain was sequenced during a study of OX40 agonist ivuxolimab in advanced cancers. Study conclusions and caveats: Low clonal expansion, among the lowest seen, marked partial responders at 0.1-3.0 mg/kg.

The protocol was immunoSEQ multiplex PCR, while the TCRdb copy is restricted to in-frame clones and leaves out a portion. The table lists 55,000 to 85,000 clones, about 90% of them singletons. Of note for this clone: The antigen is not known. Other DNA sequences of this sample code for an identical CDR3.

The CDR3 has 11 residues. Germline lookup yields CDR1 MDHEN and CDR2 SYDVKM. Trimming left V 6 bases short and J 4 bases short, with 6 bases between. Prior autoimmune disease or systemic immunosuppression barred patients. This rearrangement joins TRBV28 to TRBJ1-2, with D unclear. This sample comprised CD4+ or CD8+ T cells sorted from blood, obtained in a trial of the OX40 agonist ivuxolimab. This sequence originates from an adult with an advanced solid tumor such as melanoma, head and neck, liver or kidney cancer. The CDR3 DNA reads as TGTGCCAGCAGCCCCAGCTATGGCTACACCTTC. Protein product: CASSPSYGYTF.